This T cell receptor beta chain was documented in a study of T cell clones after liver transplantation. Study-level information: Blood was drawn pre-transplant, before withdrawal, and after full or failed withdrawal.

Deletions cut 5 bases from V and 0 bases from J, with 17 bases between. Germline V gene lookup returns CDR1 LNHNV and CDR2 YYDKDF (reference sequence). The CDR3 is 17 amino acids. Assay used: immunoSEQ multiplex PCR; TCRdb lists only in-frame clones, some missing. The sample shows roughly 100,000 clones, around 80% of them seen only once. Sequenced here: CD4+ T cells from blood, sampled approximately 43 months after liver transplant. This sequence originates from a human patient who received a liver transplant. Certain T cells may be donor cells from the graft. V gene TRBV15 combines with J gene TRBJ2-4; no clear D. The CDR3 DNA reads as TGTGCCACCAGCGTTTCTTCACGGCTACTAGCCAAAAACATTCAGTACTTC. Its protein product is CATSVSSRLLAKNIQYF.